These 22 T cell receptor beta chains share one sample of origin, sequenced in a study of blood T cell repertoires in COVID-19 (dated by TCRdb to 2020 to 2022). Libraries came from the immunoSEQ multiplex PCR assay. Here the immuneACCESS table is served through TCRdb, limited to in-frame sequences with V and J called. Missing clones are a known gap in these copies; in checked studies unresolved V genes cover under half, and the rest lacks a known reason. This sample gives fewer than 250,000 clones in total; roughly four fifths of them show up just once. The ten largest make up over 3.5% of the sample. Sequenced: peripheral blood. These TCRs come from a woman between 70 and 85 years old with acute or convalescent COVID-19.

The rearrangement joins TRBV7-2 to TRBJ1-2, with 8 nucleotides matching TRBD1. Per germline, CDR1 SGHTA and CDR2 FQGNSA. The length of the CDR3 is 13 residues. Trimming took 5 bases from V and 8 from J; bases not matched to a gene: 7. CDR3 sequence (DNA): TGTGCCAGCAGCAGACAGGGGTCTTGGGGCTACACCTTC. Translating it yields CASSRQGSWGYTF.

The chain is built from TRBV2 and TRBJ1-5; D not resolved. Germline CDR1 reads SNHLY; CDR2 reads FYNNEI. The CDR3 extends over 13 amino acids. V shed 7 bases and J shed 2 bases, with 9 bases lying between them. The chain's CDR3 is CASNFRGNQPQHF. Written as DNA, the CDR3 is TGTGCCAGCAACTTTAGAGGCAATCAGCCCCAGCATTTT.

The chain recombines TRBV18 with TRBJ1-5, with D possibly matching TRBD1 (6 bases). The V gene lost 2 bases and the J gene lost 4 bases, with 12 bases spanning the gap. The CDR3 is made up of 15 amino acids. The V gene's germline CDR1 is KGHSH and CDR2 LQKENI. The CDR3 reads CASSPATGRNQPQHF. The CDR3 region has the DNA TGTGCCAGCTCACCAGCGACAGGAAGGAATCAGCCCCAGCATTTT.

The rearrangement links TRBV18 to TRBJ1-6, with 9 nucleotides matching TRBD1. CDR1 KGHSH and CDR2 LQKENI come from the germline V gene. This CDR3 region has 15 residues. With 4 bases clipped from V and 10 bases from J, the junction kept 8 bases outside the gene matches. This CDR3 reads CASSQSGQGGSPLHF. In nucleotides, the CDR3 is TGTGCCAGCTCACAATCGGGACAGGGTGGATCACCCCTCCACTTT.

The CDR3 DNA reads as TGTGCCAGCAGCGCGCTACTGGAGGGTTCACCCCTCCACTTT. This translates into CASSALLEGSPLHF. This chain uses TRBV9 with TRBJ1-6; D ambiguous. V dropped 3 bases and J dropped 9 bases, with 13 bases sitting between them. This CDR3 is built from 14 residues. Germline V gives CDR1 SGDLS, CDR2 YYNGEE.

The chain has TRBV30 and TRBJ2-5; D is unresolved. Germline values: CDR1 GTSNPN, CDR2 SVGIG (reference sequence). CDR3 length equals 15 residues. V dropped 2 bases and J dropped 4 bases, with 17 bases sitting between them. CDR3 amino acids: CAWSPSLIGRETQYF. Here the CDR3 DNA reads TGTGCCTGGAGTCCTTCCTTAATTGGGCGAGAGACCCAGTACTTC.

The chain uses TRBV4-1 and TRBJ1-1; TRBD1 might be the D (6 bases). The CDR3 runs to 16 residues. Germline V CDR1 and CDR2: MGHRA, YSYEKL. V lost 0 bases and J 11 bases, leaving 22 bases between the germline ends. CDR3 sequence: CASSQDRQGGLVMAFF. For the CDR3, the DNA is TGCGCCAGCAGCCAAGACCGCCAAGGGGGTTTAGTAATGGCTTTCTTT.

The chain employs TRBV2 and TRBJ1-1; 9 positions match TRBD1. The ends lost 10 bases at V and 1 base at J; junction bases unmatched: 7. The CDR3 has 14 amino acids. CDR1 and CDR2 (germline): SNHLY, FYNNEI. The CDR3 region is CANLQGAGNTEAFF. CDR3 bases: TGTGCCAATCTACAGGGGGCAGGGAACACTGAAGCTTTCTTT.

This clone occurred a few times. The chain employs TRBV6-5 and TRBJ1-2, with TRBD1 identical over 7 bases. With 6 bases clipped from V and 8 bases from J, the junction kept 9 bases outside the gene matches. Germline loops: CDR1 MNHEY, CDR2 SVGAGI. The CDR3 sequence is 13 residues long. The DNA of the CDR3 is TGTGCCAGCAGGCGGGACAGCTCGGGGGGCTACACCTTC. This sequence encodes CASRRDSSGGYTF.

The gene calls are TRBV6-5 and TRBJ2-2; D gene uncertain. CDR1 and CDR2 (germline): MNHEY, SVGAGI. The CDR3 runs 14 residues. V gave up 5 bases and J gave up 5 bases, with 12 bases separating them. Written as DNA, the CDR3 is TGTGCCAGCAGTACCCCGGCGCGGACCGGGGAGCTGTTTTTT. It translates to CASSTPARTGELFF.

The chain combines TRBV3-1 (or the pseudogene TRBV3-2) with TRBJ2-1, with D possibly being TRBD1 (6 bases). V lost 0 bases and J 8 bases, leaving 14 bases between the germline ends. Germline values: CDR1 LGHDT, CDR2 YNNKEL (reference sequence). The CDR3 totals 15 residues. CDR3 coding DNA: TGTGCCAGCAGCCAAGAGGGACAAGCCAGGGATGAGCAGTTCTTC. This sequence encodes CASSQEGQARDEQFF.

This clone was seen only a few times. The chain carries TRBV7-9 and TRBJ1-1; D unclear. The CDR3 extends over 15 amino acids. V dropped 3 bases and J dropped 1 base, with 12 bases sitting between them. CDR1 is SEHNR and CDR2 is FQNEAQ in the germline V gene (reference sequence). CDR3 sequence (DNA): TGTGCCAGCAGCTTTCCGCGTCGAGGGAACACTGAAGCTTTCTTT. Protein product: CASSFPRRGNTEAFF.

This clone appeared a single time. The chain couples TRBV27 to TRBJ2-3; D possibly corresponds to TRBD1 (5 bases). V lost 7 bases and J lost 4, with 21 bases in between. Germline values: CDR1 MNHEY, CDR2 SMNVEV (reference sequence). The CDR3 runs to 16 residues. In nucleotides, the CDR3 is TGTGCCAGCACTCCCGGGTGGGAAGGGGTAGCAGATACGCAGTATTTT. The encoded protein is CASTPGWEGVADTQYF.

The chain joins TRBV11-3 to TRBJ2-2; D perhaps matches TRBD2 (7 bases). Trimming stripped 0 bases from V and 6 bases from J, with 17 bases between. Germline lookup yields CDR1 SGHNT and CDR2 YENEEA. The CDR3 sequence is 17 residues long. The CDR3 loop is CASSLDGGGGFSGELFF. The DNA for the CDR3 is TGTGCCAGCAGCTTAGATGGGGGCGGGGGTTTCTCCGGGGAGCTGTTTTTT.

Notes on this clone: A much larger clone lies one base from this, so it may be a read error. The genes are TRBV27 and TRBJ1-5; no reliable D call. V lost 5 bases to trimming and J lost 4 bases, with 6 bases between them. The CDR3 is 12 residues long. Germline V CDR1 and CDR2: MNHEY, SMNVEV (reference sequence). CDR3: CASSLLNQPQHF. For the CDR3, the DNA is TGTGCCAGCAGTCTCCTAAATCAGCCCCAGCATTTT.

The chain is built from TRBV9 and TRBJ1-6, with D tentatively TRBD1 (6 bases). There are 14 residues in the CDR3. V was trimmed by 0 bases and J by 10 bases, leaving 11 bases between them. From germline, CDR1 is SGDLS and CDR2 YYNGEE. The CDR3 here is CASSVVEGGSPLHF. Here the CDR3 DNA reads TGTGCCAGCAGCGTAGTGGAAGGGGGATCACCCCTCCACTTT.

As for this clone: Within the sample, other DNA sequences also encode this same CDR3. The chain carries TRBV18 and TRBJ1-2, with TRBD1 matching over 7 bases. CDR1 is KGHSH and CDR2 is LQKENI in the germline V gene. Unmatched junction bases numbered 1, after V lost 3 bases and J lost 3 bases. The CDR3 totals 13 residues. CDR3 nucleotide sequence: TGTGCCAGCTCACCCGGACAGGACTATGGCTACACCTTC. Translated, it gives CASSPGQDYGYTF.

This clone was counted only a few times. The chain couples TRBV5-4 to TRBJ2-1, with 7 nucleotides matching TRBD2. This CDR3 region has 13 residues. The ends lost 4 bases at V and 2 bases at J; junction bases unmatched: 0. Germline CDR1 is SGHNT and CDR2 is YYREEE (reference sequence). The DNA for the CDR3 is TGTGCCAGCAGCGGACTAGCCTACAATGAGCAGTTCTTC. Residues: CASSGLAYNEQFF. Filled out from reference TRBV5-4 and TRBJ2-1, the complete variable domain reads ETGVTQSPTHLIKTRGQQVTLRCSSQSGHNTVSWYQQALGQGPQFIFQYYREEENGRGNFPPRFSGLQFPNYSSELNVNALELDDSALYLCASSGLAYNEQFFGPGTRLTVL.

The chain carries TRBV18 and TRBJ1-6; 7 nucleotides agree with TRBD1. V was clipped by 2 bases and J by 6 bases; unmatched bases: 1. Germline values: CDR1 KGHSH, CDR2 LQKENI. The CDR3 has 14 amino acids. The CDR3 here is CASSPEGANSPLHF. The CDR3, as DNA: TGTGCCAGCTCACCAGAGGGGGCTAATTCACCCCTCCACTTT.

The rearrangement joins TRBV12-3 or TRBV12-4 to TRBJ1-6, with D possibly being TRBD1 (5 bases). The CDR3 spans 13 residues. The V gene lost 5 bases and the J gene lost 7 bases, with 9 bases spanning the gap. CDR3 region: CASSRRVNSPLHF. The CDR3 nucleotides read TGTGCCAGCAGTCGCAGGGTAAATTCACCCCTCCACTTT.

The chain's CDR3 is CASRTGTGVHNEQFF. Written as DNA, the CDR3 is TGTGCCAGTAGAACCGGGACAGGGGTTCACAATGAGCAGTTCTTC. The J gene is TRBJ2-1, the V gene TRBV19; 10 bases match TRBD1. Germline lookup yields CDR1 LNHDA and CDR2 SQIVND (reference sequence). This CDR3 has 15 amino acids. V gave up 6 bases and J gave up 5 bases; unmatched junction bases: 7.

The chain employs TRBV7-2 and TRBJ1-2, with a weak D call TRBD1 (6 bases). This CDR3 contains 16 residues. V was cut by 2 bases and J by 0 bases, with 13 bases left in between. The germline V gene encodes CDR1 SGHTA and CDR2 FQGNSA. CDR3 bases: TGTGCCAGCAGCTTAAGCAGGGGCACGCCTAACTATGGCTACACCTTC. Its protein is CASSLSRGTPNYGYTF.